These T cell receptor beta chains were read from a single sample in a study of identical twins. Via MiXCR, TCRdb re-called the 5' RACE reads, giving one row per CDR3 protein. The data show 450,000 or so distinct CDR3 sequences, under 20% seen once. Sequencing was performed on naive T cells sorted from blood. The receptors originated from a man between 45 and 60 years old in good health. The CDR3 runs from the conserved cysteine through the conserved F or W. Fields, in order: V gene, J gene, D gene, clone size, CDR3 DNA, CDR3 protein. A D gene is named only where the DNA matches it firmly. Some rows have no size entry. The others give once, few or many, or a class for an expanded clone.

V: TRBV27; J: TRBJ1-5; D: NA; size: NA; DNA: TGTGCCAGCAGTTTATGGGGGGGAACCGGAAGCAATCAGCCCCAGCATTTT; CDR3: CASSLWGGTGSNQPQHF
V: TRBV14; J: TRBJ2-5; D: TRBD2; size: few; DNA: TGTGCCAGCAGCCAAGGGACCCTTCTAGCGGGAAAAGAGACCCAGTACTTC; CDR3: CASSQGTLLAGKETQYF
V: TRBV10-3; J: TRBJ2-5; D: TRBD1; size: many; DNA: TGTGCCATCACTGGGGACAGGAAAGAGACCCAGTACTTC; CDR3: CAITGDRKETQYF
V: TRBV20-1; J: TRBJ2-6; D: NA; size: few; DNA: TGCAGTGCTAACAGGGACTTCTCTGGGGCCAACGTCCTGACTTTC; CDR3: CSANRDFSGANVLTF
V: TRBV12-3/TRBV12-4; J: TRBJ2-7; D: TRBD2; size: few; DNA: TGTGCCAGCAGTCAAAGACGGGGGGGCCTGTACGAGCAGTACTTC; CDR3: CASSQRRGGLYEQYF
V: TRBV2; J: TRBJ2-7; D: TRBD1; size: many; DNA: TGTGCCAGCAGCGCCGGGACAGGGGGGTACGAGCAGTACTTC; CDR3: CASSAGTGGYEQYF
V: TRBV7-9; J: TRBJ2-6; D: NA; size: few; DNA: TGTGCCAGCAGCTTAGCGCTGGTCCCTGGGGCCAACGTCCTGACTTTC; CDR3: CASSLALVPGANVLTF
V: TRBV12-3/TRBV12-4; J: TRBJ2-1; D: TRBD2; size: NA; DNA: TGTGCCAGCAACGCAGTCGGCGGGGGGCACTCCTACAATGAGCAGTTCTTC; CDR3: CASNAVGGGHSYNEQFF
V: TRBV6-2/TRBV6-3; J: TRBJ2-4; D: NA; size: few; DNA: TGTGCCAGCAGTTACTCGAAGTGGTCCGGCATTCAGTACTTC; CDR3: CASSYSKWSGIQYF
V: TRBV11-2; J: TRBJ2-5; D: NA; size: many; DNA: TGTGCCAGCAGAGACACCAGGGGATACGAGACCCAGTACTTC; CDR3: CASRDTRGYETQYF
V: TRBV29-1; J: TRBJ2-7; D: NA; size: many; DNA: TGCAGCGTTGAAGCAGGGCAGGACTACGAGCAGTACTTC; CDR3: CSVEAGQDYEQYF
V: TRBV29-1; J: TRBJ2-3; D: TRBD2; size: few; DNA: TGCAGCACTAGCGGGAGCGGGAGCACAGATACGCAGTATTTT; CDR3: CSTSGSGSTDTQYF
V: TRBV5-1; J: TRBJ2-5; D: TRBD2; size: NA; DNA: TGCGCCAGCAGCGAGGGACTACCACTAGAGACCCAGTACTTC; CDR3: CASSEGLPLETQYF
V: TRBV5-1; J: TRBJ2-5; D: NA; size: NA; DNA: TGCGCCAGCAGCTCGCTAGGTACAGGGCCTCAAGAGACCCAGTACTTC; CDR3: CASSSLGTGPQETQYF
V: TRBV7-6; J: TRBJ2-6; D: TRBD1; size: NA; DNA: TGTGCCAGCAGCCCGAGACGCCCTGGACAGGGGTTCTCTGGGGCCAACGTCCTGACTTTC; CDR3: CASSPRRPGQGFSGANVLTF
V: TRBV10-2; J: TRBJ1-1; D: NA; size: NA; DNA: TGCGCCAGCAGTGAAATGACGACTCCCCCTGAAGCTTTCTTT; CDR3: CASSEMTTPPEAFF
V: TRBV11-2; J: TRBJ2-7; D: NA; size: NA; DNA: TGTGCCAGCAGAACAAATAGGGCTTACGAGCAGTACTTC; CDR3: CASRTNRAYEQYF
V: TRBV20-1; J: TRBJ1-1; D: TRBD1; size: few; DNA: TGCAGTGCTAGAACCGGGACAGGGGGCATCACTGAAGCTTTCTTT; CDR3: CSARTGTGGITEAFF
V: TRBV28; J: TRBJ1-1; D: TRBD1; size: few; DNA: TGTGCCAGCAGCCCGATAGACAGGGGGCGGACGGAAGCTTTCTTT; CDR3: CASSPIDRGRTEAFF
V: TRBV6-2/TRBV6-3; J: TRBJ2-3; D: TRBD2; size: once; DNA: TGTGCCAGCGGACTAGCGGAATATAGGCAGTATTTT; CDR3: CASGLAEYRQYF
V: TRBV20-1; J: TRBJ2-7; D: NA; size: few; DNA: TGCAGTGCTAGCGGAAGTACTGTGGGCAGCTCCTACGAGCAGTACTTC; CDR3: CSASGSTVGSSYEQYF
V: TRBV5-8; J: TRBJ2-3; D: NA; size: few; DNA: TGTGCCAGCAGCTTGCTGGGGGGAGTCCGCACAGATACGCAGTATTTT; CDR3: CASSLLGGVRTDTQYF